These 14 T cell receptor beta chains originate from one sample sequenced in a study of metastatic and nonmetastatic thyroid tumors. TCRdb re-clonotyped the PCR reads via MiXCR. The sample records fewer than 30,000 clones, around 15% being singletons. All patients were untreated before thyroid surgery. Sequences were obtained from blood. Receptors were obtained from a female donor with papillary thyroid cancer or a benign thyroid nodule (not recorded which). Some clones in this sample may be carry-over from other donors' samples.

The genes are TRBV11-1 and TRBJ1-2; TRBD1 agrees at 11 bases. The length of the CDR3 is 17 residues. The ends lost 1 base at V and 5 bases at J; junction bases unmatched: 9. CDR1 and CDR2 from the germline V gene are SGHAT and FQDESV (reference sequence). This chain's CDR3 is CASSLVQPRDRGYGYTF. CDR3 DNA: TGTGCCAGCAGCTTAGTTCAACCCCGGGACAGGGGGTATGGCTACACCTTC.

This clone was detected ten times or more. The J gene is TRBJ2-7, the V gene TRBV3-1; TRBD2 matches 8 bases. The CDR3 length is 15 residues. V lost 0 bases and J lost 4; bases outside the gene matches: 5. Germline lookup yields CDR1 LGHDT and CDR2 YNNKEL (reference sequence). The CDR3 sequence: CASSQESSGSYEQYF. The CDR3 region has the DNA TGTGCCAGCAGCCAAGAGTCCAGCGGGAGTTACGAGCAGTACTTC.

The chain links TRBV5-1 to TRBJ1-1; 8 positions agree with TRBD1. The J segment lost 1 base and the V segment lost 4 bases, leaving 6 bases of the junction unmatched. This CDR3 has 15 amino acids. Germline loops: CDR1 SGHRS, CDR2 YFSETQ. CDR3 coding DNA: TGCGCCAGCAGCCTGGGCGGACAGGGGAACACTGAAGCTTTCTTT. Its translation is CASSLGGQGNTEAFF.

This clone was observed many times. The V call is TRBV4-2, the J call TRBJ1-6; 7 nucleotides match TRBD1. The CDR3 is 16 residues long. CDR1 LGHNA and CDR2 YNFKEQ come from the germline V gene. V lost 0 bases, J lost 5 bases, and 4 bases stayed unmatched. In DNA, the CDR3 is TGTGCCAGCAGCCAAGATTGGGACAGCAATAATTCACCCCTCCACTTT. The encoded protein is CASSQDWDSNNSPLHF.

This clone was observed at least ten times. This rearrangement joins TRBV12-3 or TRBV12-4 to TRBJ2-3, with 11 bases fitting TRBD2. There are 14 residues in the CDR3. V lost 6 bases and J lost 4; bases outside the gene matches: 3. This chain's CDR3 is CASRLTSGADTQYF. The CDR3 region has the DNA TGTGCCAGCAGGTTGACTAGCGGGGCAGATACGCAGTATTTT.

This clone has at least ten counts. This sequence joins TRBV10-1 and TRBJ2-7; D is perhaps TRBD1 (6 bases). Looked up from germline, CDR1 is WNHNN and CDR2 is SYGVQD (reference sequence). The CDR3 loop spans 18 amino acids. V lost 3 bases, J lost 6 bases, and 27 bases lay in between. CDR3 sequence: CASSELLALGQWPPEQYF. CDR3 nucleotides: TGCGCCAGCAGTGAACTCCTGGCCCTCGGACAGTGGCCGCCCGAGCAGTACTTC.

In regard to this clone: Given a much more abundant clone one base away, this may be a read error. V and J are TRBV30 and TRBJ2-7; 10 bases align to TRBD1. The germline V gene encodes CDR1 GTSNPN and CDR2 SVGIG (reference sequence). CDR3 size: 12 residues. CDR3 in amino acids: CAWGQGRSEQYF. The CDR3 region has the DNA TGTGCGTGGGGACAGGGGAGAAGCGAGCAGTACTTC.

V usage is TRBV18 and J usage is TRBJ2-3; D remains unclear. V dropped 3 bases and J dropped 0 bases, with 7 bases sitting between them. Per the germline V gene, CDR1 is KGHSH and CDR2 is LQKENI. This CDR3 contains 14 residues. Here the CDR3 reads CASSPRTSTDTQYF. DNA for the CDR3: TGTGCCAGCTCACCGAGGACCAGCACAGATACGCAGTATTTT. The variable domain in full, completed from reference TRBV18 and TRBJ2-3, reads NAGVMQNPRHLVRRRGQEARLRCSPMKGHSHVYWYRQLPEEGLKFMVYLQKENIIDESGMPKERFSAEFPKEGPSILRIQQVVRGDSAAYFCASSPRTSTDTQYFGPGTRLTVL.

Note on this clone: A read error is likely, as this CDR3 ends without the conserved phenylalanine or tryptophan. J is TRBJ2-6 and V is TRBV28, with a tentative D call TRBD2 (6 bases). Germline V gives CDR1 MDHEN, CDR2 SYDVKM. Trimming took off 9 bases at V and 2 bases at J, with 20 bases between the two ends. There are 17 residues in the CDR3. The chain's CDR3 is CARTLGGAGTGANVLTS. In DNA, the CDR3 is TGTGCCAGGACCCTAGGCGGGGCAGGAACTGGGGCCAACGTCCTGACTTCC.

As to this clone: The junction and the germline gene differ at one end; a read error may be behind it. At the DNA level, this CDR3 is encoded by other sequences in the same sample as well. The chain links TRBV5-1 to TRBJ2-2; D unclear. Germline CDR1 is SGHRS and CDR2 is YFSETQ. The CDR3 loop spans 15 amino acids. CDR3 in DNA: TGCGCCAGCAGCTTGGCCAACCTGAACACGGGGGAGCTGTTTTTT. It specifies CASSLANLNTGELFF.

This clone was seen a handful of times. Germline and junction disagree at one end, which may indicate a read error. V usage is TRBV25-1 and J usage is TRBJ2-6, with TRBD1 matching 9 bases. The CDR3 length is 14 residues. The V gene's germline CDR1 is MGHDK and CDR2 SYGVNS. CDR3 loop: CASSARTGVNVLTF. As DNA, the CDR3 is TGTGCCAGCAGTGCCAGGACAGGGGTCAACGTCCTGACTTTC.

This rearrangement joins TRBV4-1 to TRBJ2-3; D call uncertain. The CDR3 extends over 14 amino acids. V was pared by 1 base and J by 6 bases, with 11 bases between. The germline gives CDR1 MGHRA, CDR2 YSYEKL. The CDR3 here is CASSQVSRGDTQYF. DNA of the CDR3: TGCGCCAGCAGCCAAGTTAGCAGAGGTGATACGCAGTATTTT.

The chain couples TRBV19 to TRBJ2-3; TRBD2 matches 8 bases. The CDR3 totals 16 residues. The junction had 10 bases not matched to a gene; V was cut back by 3 bases and J by 5 bases. Germline-derived CDR1 and CDR2 are LNHDA and SQIVND (reference sequence). CDR3 region: CASSMAPGGGLDTQYF. The DNA for the CDR3 is TGTGCCAGTAGTATGGCCCCGGGCGGGGGGTTAGATACGCAGTATTTT.

This clone came up a few times. CDR3 loop: CASSQQGTDTQYF. The CDR3 DNA sequence: TGTGCCAGCAGTCAACAGGGCACAGATACGCAGTATTTT. This rearrangement joins TRBV6-2 or TRBV6-3 to TRBJ2-3, with D possibly TRBD1 on 5 matching bases. V dropped 5 bases and J dropped 1 base, with 7 bases sitting between them. Germline lookup yields CDR1 MNHEY and CDR2 SVGEGT. This CDR3 contains 13 residues.